This T cell receptor beta chain emerged from a study of blood T cell repertoires in COVID-19. On the study more broadly: Donors in the United States, Italy and Spain gave samples during acute or convalescent COVID-19. PBMCs, B-cell-depleted T cells, or T cells provided the cDNA or gDNA that made up the material.

V was cut by 6 bases and J by 8 bases, with 11 bases left in between. The CDR3 loop spans 12 amino acids. In the study's own analysis: Counts of nucleated cells, estimated from reference gene primer amplification, were obtained. Data came from immunoSEQ multiplex PCR; TCRdb stores just in-frame clones and leaves some out. V, J and clone size are taken as reported in that table, and D and trimming were inferred from the DNA itself. The table has over 85,000 clones, over 75% seen once. The V call is TRBV12-3 or TRBV12-4, the J call TRBJ2-1; D gene unclear. The sequencing input was peripheral blood. This TCR was recovered from a woman aged 80 or older with active or convalescent COVID-19. CDR3 region: CASSLGGDEQFF. DNA of the CDR3: TGTGCCAGCAGCCTAGGCGGCGATGAGCAGTTCTTC.